This T cell receptor (beta chain) was documented in a study of blood T cells in healthy people across ages. A word on this clonotype: Antigen unknown.

Overall study findings and caveats: Older age went with lower TCR beta diversity per million T cells, in a roughly linear way.

Together with a sample-barcoded 5' primer, a J-beta primer mix was included in a second PCR lasting about 7 to 11 cycles. The template-switch adaptor was a 5' adaptor with 12 random nucleotides. It tagged each cDNA molecule. There were at least 3 million CDR3-containing paired-end reads obtained from each sample. TCRdb recomputed calls from the 5' RACE reads with MiXCR, one row per CDR3 protein. The profile shows around 1,700,000 distinct CDR3 sequences, 28% of them singletons. The V segment lost 1 base and the J segment 4 bases; nucleotides outside the gene matches: 6. This CDR3 contains 16 residues. The germline V gene encodes CDR1 SGHTA and CDR2 FQGNSA.

This TCR derives from a woman between 25 and 40 years old in good health. The sample taken for sequencing was blood. The V call is TRBV7-2, the J call TRBJ2-7, with 11 nucleotides matching TRBD2. The chain's CDR3 is CASSLVLAGGGYEQYF. CDR3 nucleotide sequence: TGTGCCAGCAGCTTAGTGCTAGCGGGAGGAGGGTACGAGCAGTACTTC.